This T cell receptor beta chain appears in the sequencing data of a study of cytomegalovirus exposure and HLA in healthy donors. Germline V lookup: CDR1 MNHEY, CDR2 SVGAGI. This CDR3 spans 13 amino acids. Trimming cost V 7 bases and J 1 base, with 11 bases left between them. Primers: 60 Vbeta forward and 13 Jbeta reverse. TCRdb's copy holds only in-frame clones and misses some; the assay was immunoSEQ multiplex PCR. The profile shows about 150,000 clones, approximately 82% of them singletons. Sequenced material: PBMCs. The rearrangement joins TRBV6-5 to TRBJ2-7, with D possibly matching TRBD2 (5 bases). The sequence derives from a young man in good health and CMV-seropositive. In nucleotides, the CDR3 is TGTGCCAGCACCGAGGCGGGTTCCTACGAGCAGTACTTC. Translation: CASTEAGSYEQYF.